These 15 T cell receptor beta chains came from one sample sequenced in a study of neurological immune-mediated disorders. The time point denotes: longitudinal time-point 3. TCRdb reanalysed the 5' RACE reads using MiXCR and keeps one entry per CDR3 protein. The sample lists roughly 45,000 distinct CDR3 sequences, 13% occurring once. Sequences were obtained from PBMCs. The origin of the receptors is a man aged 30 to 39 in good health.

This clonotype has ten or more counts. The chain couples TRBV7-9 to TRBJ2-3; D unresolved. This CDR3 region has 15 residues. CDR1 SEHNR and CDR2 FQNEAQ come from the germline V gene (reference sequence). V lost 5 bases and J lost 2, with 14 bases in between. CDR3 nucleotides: TGTGCCAGCAGCCCCCGCGGCGAGCCCACAGATACGCAGTATTTT. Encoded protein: CASSPRGEPTDTQYF. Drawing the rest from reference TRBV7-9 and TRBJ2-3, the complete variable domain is DTGVSQNPRHKITKRGQNVTFRCDPISEHNRLYWYRQTLGQGPEFLTYFQNEAQLEKSRLLSDRFSAERPKGSFSTLEIQRTEQGDSAMYLCASSPRGEPTDTQYFGPGTRLTVL.

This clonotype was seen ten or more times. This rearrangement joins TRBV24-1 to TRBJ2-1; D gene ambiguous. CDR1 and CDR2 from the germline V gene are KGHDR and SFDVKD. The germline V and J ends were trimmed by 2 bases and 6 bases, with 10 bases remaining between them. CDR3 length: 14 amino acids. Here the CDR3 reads CATSDWPPVNEQFF. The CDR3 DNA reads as TGTGCCACCAGTGATTGGCCACCCGTCAATGAGCAGTTCTTC.

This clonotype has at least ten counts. The CDR3 sequence: CASSLANRGSYNEQFF. The CDR3 DNA reads TGTGCCAGCAGCTTAGCGAACAGGGGCTCCTACAATGAGCAGTTCTTC. The chain has TRBV11-2 and TRBJ2-1; 7 bases fit TRBD1. The CDR3 runs 16 residues. CDR1 is SGHAT, CDR2 FQNNGV, per germline. V dropped 1 base and J dropped 0; count of bases not matched to a gene: 3.

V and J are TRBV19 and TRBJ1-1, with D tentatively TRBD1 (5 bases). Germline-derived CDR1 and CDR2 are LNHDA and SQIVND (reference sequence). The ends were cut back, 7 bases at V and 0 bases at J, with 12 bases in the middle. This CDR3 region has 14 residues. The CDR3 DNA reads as TGTGCCAGTATTCGGGGCAGCATGAACACTGAAGCTTTCTTT. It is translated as CASIRGSMNTEAFF.

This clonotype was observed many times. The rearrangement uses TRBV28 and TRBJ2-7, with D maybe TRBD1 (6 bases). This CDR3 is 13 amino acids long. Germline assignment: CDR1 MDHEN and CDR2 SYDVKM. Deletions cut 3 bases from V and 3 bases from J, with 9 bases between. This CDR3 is CASSFYRDYEQYF. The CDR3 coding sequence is TGTGCCAGCAGTTTCTACAGGGACTACGAGCAGTACTTC.

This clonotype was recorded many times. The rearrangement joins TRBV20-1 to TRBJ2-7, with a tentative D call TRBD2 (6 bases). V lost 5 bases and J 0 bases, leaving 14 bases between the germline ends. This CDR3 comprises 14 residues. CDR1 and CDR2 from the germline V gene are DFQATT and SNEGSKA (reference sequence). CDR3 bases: TGCAGTGCTTCCTACGTGACTAGCTCCTACGAGCAGTACTTC. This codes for CSASYVTSSYEQYF.

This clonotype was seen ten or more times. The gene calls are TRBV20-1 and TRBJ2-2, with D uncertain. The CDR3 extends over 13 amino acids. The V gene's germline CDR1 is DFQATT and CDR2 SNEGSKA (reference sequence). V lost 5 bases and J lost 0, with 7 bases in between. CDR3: CSAPVPNTGELFF. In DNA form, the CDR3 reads TGCAGTGCTCCCGTCCCGAACACCGGGGAGCTGTTTTTT.

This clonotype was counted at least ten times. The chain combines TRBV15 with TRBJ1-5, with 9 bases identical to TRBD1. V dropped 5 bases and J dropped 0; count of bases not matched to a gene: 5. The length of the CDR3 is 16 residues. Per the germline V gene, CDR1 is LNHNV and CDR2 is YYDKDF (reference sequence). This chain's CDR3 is CATSGGQGVSNQPQHF. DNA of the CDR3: TGTGCCACCAGCGGGGGACAGGGAGTTAGCAATCAGCCCCAGCATTTT.

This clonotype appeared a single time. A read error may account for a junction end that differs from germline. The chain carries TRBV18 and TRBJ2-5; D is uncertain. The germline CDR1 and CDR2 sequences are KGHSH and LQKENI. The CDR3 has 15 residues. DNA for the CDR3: TGTGCCAACTCACCACCGATCGACAAACAAGAGACCCAGTACTTC. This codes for CANSPPIDKQETQYF. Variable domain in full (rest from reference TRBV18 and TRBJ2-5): NAGVMQNPRHLVRRRGQEARLRCSPMKGHSHVYWYRQLPEEGLKFMVYLQKENIIDESGMPKERFSAEFPKEGPSILRIQQVVRGDSAAYFCANSPPIDKQETQYFGPGTRLLVL.

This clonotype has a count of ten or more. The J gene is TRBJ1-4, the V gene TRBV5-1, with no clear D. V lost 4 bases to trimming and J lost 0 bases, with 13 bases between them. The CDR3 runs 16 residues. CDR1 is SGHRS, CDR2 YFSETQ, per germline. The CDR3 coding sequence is TGCGCCAGCAGCAACCGTACACGGGCAACTAATGAAAAACTGTTTTTT. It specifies CASSNRTRATNEKLFF. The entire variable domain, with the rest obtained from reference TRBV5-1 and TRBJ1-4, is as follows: KAGVTQTPRYLIKTRGQQVTLSCSPISGHRSVSWYQQTPGQGLQFLFEYFSETQRNKGNFPGRFSGRQFSNSRSEMNVSTLELGDSALYLCASSNRTRATNEKLFFGSGTQLSVL.

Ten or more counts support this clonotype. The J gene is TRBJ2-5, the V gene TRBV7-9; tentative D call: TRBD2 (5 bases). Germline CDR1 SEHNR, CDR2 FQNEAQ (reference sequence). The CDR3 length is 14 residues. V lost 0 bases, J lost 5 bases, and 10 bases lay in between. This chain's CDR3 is CASSLATTGETQYF. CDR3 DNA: TGTGCCAGCAGCTTAGCGACGACGGGGGAGACCCAGTACTTC.

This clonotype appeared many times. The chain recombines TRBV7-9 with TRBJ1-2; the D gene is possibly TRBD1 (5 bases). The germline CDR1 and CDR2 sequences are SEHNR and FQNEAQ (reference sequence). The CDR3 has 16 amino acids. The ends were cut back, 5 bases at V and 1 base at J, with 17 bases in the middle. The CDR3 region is CASSPRDRGINYGYTF. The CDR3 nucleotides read TGTGCCAGCAGCCCGAGGGACCGGGGAATTAACTATGGCTACACCTTC.

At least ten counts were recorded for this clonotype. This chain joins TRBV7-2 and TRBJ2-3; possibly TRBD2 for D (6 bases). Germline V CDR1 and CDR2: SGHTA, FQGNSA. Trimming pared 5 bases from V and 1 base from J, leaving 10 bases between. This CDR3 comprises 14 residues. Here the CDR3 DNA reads TGTGCCAGCAGCCCGTGGGAGGGCACAGATACGCAGTATTTT. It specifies CASSPWEGTDTQYF. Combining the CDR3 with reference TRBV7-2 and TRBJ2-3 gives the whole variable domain GAGVSQSPSNKVTEKGKDVELRCDPISGHTALYWYRQSLGQGLEFLIYFQGNSAPDKSGLPSDRFSAERTGGSVSTLTIQRTQQEDSAVYLCASSPWEGTDTQYFGPGTRLTVL.

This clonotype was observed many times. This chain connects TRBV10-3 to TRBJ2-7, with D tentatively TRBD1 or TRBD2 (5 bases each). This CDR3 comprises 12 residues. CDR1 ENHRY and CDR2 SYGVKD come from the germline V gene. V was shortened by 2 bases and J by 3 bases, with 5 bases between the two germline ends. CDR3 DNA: TGTGCCATCAGTGAGGGGGGCTACGAGCAGTACTTC. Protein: CAISEGGYEQYF.

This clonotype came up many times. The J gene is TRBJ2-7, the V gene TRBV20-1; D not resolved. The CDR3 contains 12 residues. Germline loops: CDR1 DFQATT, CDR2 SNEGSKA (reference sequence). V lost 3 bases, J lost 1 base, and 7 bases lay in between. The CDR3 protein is CSASTQSYEQYF. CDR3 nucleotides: TGCAGTGCTAGTACACAATCCTACGAGCAGTACTTC.